This record concerns one TCR beta chain sequence. Original processing notes: Counts of nucleated cells, estimated from reference gene primer amplification, were obtained. TCRdb keeps only in-frame clones here, not all; method: immunoSEQ multiplex PCR. The V and J calls and the clone size are those of that table, but D and trimming were determined from the DNA. Here the sample spans around 160,000 clones, roughly 80% being singletons. Germline V gene sequence: CDR1 MNHEY, CDR2 SVGEGT. The CDR3 has 14 residues. V was cut by 2 bases and J by 6 bases, with 14 bases left in between. The data were taken from a study of blood T cell repertoires in COVID-19. For the study at large: Both acute and convalescent COVID-19 samples were obtained from the United States, Italy and Spain. PBMCs, B-cell-depleted T cells, or T cells provided the cDNA or gDNA that made up the material.

V and J are TRBV6-2 or TRBV6-3 and TRBJ2-7; D unclear. The material sequenced was peripheral blood. The source is a human donor in a cohort sampled during active COVID-19. CDR3 protein: CASSYRQAVREQYF. The CDR3 DNA reads as TGTGCCAGCAGTTACCGGCAGGCTGTGCGCGAGCAGTACTTC.